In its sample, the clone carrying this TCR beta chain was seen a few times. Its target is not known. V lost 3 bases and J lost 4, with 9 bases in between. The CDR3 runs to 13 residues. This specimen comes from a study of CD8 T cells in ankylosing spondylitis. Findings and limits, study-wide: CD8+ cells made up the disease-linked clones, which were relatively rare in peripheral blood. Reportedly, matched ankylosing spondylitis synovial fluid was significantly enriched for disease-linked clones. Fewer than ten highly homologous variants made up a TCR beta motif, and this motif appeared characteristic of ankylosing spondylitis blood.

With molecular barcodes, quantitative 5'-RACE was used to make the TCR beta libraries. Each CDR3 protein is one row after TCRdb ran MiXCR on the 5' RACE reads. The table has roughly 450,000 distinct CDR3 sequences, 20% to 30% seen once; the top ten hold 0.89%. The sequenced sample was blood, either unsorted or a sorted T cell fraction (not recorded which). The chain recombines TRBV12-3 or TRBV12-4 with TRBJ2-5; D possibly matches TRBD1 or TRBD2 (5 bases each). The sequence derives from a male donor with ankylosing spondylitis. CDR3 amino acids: CASSFQRGETQYF. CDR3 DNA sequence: TGTGCCAGCAGTTTCCAGAGGGGAGAGACCCAGTACTTC.